The 2 T cell receptor beta chains given below trace back to one sample, sequenced in a study of T cell responses to AZD1222 COVID-19 vaccine. This table comes from immunoSEQ multiplex PCR, and its TCRdb copy is limited to in-frame clones, with some not included. This table has 120,000 or so clones, 80% to 90% appearing once. Sequenced material: peripheral blood, taken on day 0 of AZD1222 vaccination. The receptor set was obtained from an adult in good health.

This chain uses TRBV4-3 with TRBJ1-1; no reliable D call. Germline loops: CDR1 LGHNA, CDR2 YSLEER. CDR3 length: 13 residues. Between the trimmed V and J ends, which lost 0 bases and 11 bases, there was a span of 13 bases. CDR3 DNA: TGCGCCAGCAGCCAAGACTCGGTTGGGGAGGCTTTCTTT. Residues: CASSQDSVGEAFF.

This chain uses TRBV5-1 with TRBJ1-5; D not certain. Between the trimmed V and J ends, which lost 0 bases and 1 base, there was a span of 8 bases. Germline V gene data show CDR1 as SGHRS and CDR2 as YFSETQ. This CDR3 has 15 residues. The CDR3 nucleotides read TGCGCCAGCAGCTTGGCCGGGAAGAGCAATCAGCCCCAGCATTTT. Protein product: CASSLAGKSNQPQHF.